The clone carrying this T cell receptor (beta chain) was seen a handful of times. What it recognizes is unknown. An end of the junction differs from the germline gene, which may be a read error. This record belongs to a study of beta chain features in type 1 diabetes. Findings of the study overall: All four CD4+ subsets of Type 1 diabetes patients contained TCRB CDR3s that were moderately but significantly shorter. In comparison with healthy donors, patients had naive, central memory and Treg TCRB repertoires that appeared more similar.

This CDR3 spans 13 amino acids. Germline V gives CDR1 SGHAT, CDR2 FQNNGV. Investigators reverse transcribed all isolated RNA, so they sequenced expressed TCRB transcripts. Method: immunoSEQ multiplex PCR; TCRdb's copy keeps in-frame clones and lacks some. The data hold about 640,000 clones, with around 12% observed a single time. The sequence derives from a man aged 30 to 39 with type 1 diabetes. This chain uses TRBV11-2 with TRBJ2-1, with a weak D call TRBD1 (5 bases). Source material: naive CD4+ T cells from blood. The CDR3, as DNA: TGTGCCAGCAGTTTAGGACACTACAATGAGCAGTTCTTC. This sequence encodes CASSLGHYNEQFF.